Each of the 9 T cell receptor beta chains below was sequenced from the same sample in a study of T-cell reconstitution after alpha-beta-depleted transplantation in children. The authors prepared the TCRbeta library with unique molecular identifiers. Via MiXCR, TCRdb re-called the PCR reads, giving one row per CDR3 protein. The table includes about 580,000 distinct CDR3 sequences, more than 20% detected once. This specimen consisted of PBMCs, mostly from graft donor cells, obtained 360 days after TCRalphabeta/CD19-depleted stem cell transplant. The receptors shown here come from a boy under three years old who had a stem cell transplant for acute myeloid leukemia, so the T cells may come from the graft donor.

This clonotype was seen a handful of times. The chain employs TRBV7-2 and TRBJ1-1; perhaps TRBD1 as D (6 bases). The CDR3 has 13 amino acids. Trimming cost V 5 bases and J 2 bases, with 9 bases left between them. The germline V gene has CDR1 SGHTA and CDR2 FQGNSA. The CDR3 nucleotides read TGTGCCAGCAGCGGCAGGGGAAACACTGAAGCTTTCTTT. As protein: CASSGRGNTEAFF.

The rearrangement uses TRBV12-3 or TRBV12-4 and TRBJ2-2; 7 bases align to TRBD2. The CDR3 covers 15 residues. V trimming: 7 bases; J trimming: 4 bases; junction bases outside the gene matches: 9. The CDR3 DNA reads TGTGCCAGCACAAGGACTAGTGGTTTCACCGGGGAGCTGTTTTTT. This sequence encodes CASTRTSGFTGELFF.

A few counts support this clonotype. The chain joins TRBV20-1 to TRBJ1-1; D gene ambiguous. CDR3 size: 14 residues. CDR1 and CDR2 from the germline V gene are DFQATT and SNEGSKA (reference sequence). The V gene lost 0 bases and the J gene lost 1 base, with 9 bases spanning the gap. The CDR3 DNA sequence: TGCAGTGCTAGAGATCTCGGGTGGAACACTGAAGCTTTCTTT. Encoded protein: CSARDLGWNTEAFF.

The chain uses TRBV12-3 or TRBV12-4 and TRBJ2-7; D uncertain. The V end was cut by 1 base, the J end by 11 bases, with 15 bases between. This CDR3 has 13 amino acids. The CDR3 DNA sequence: TGTGCCAGCAGTTTAGAGGTCTCAACCCTCAAGTACGTC. Its translation is CASSLEVSTLKYV.

This chain connects TRBV12-3 or TRBV12-4 to TRBJ2-7; 11 bases map to TRBD2. The CDR3 spans 15 residues. Unmatched junction bases numbered 3, after V lost 3 bases and J lost 2 bases. The CDR3 is CASSFPTSGAYEQYF. The CDR3 nucleotides are TGTGCCAGCAGTTTCCCGACTAGCGGGGCCTACGAGCAGTACTTC.

As concerns this clonotype: A single base separates this from a much larger clone, so it may be a read error. As the CDR3 is not closed by the conserved phenylalanine or tryptophan, this likely results from a read error. The chain is built from TRBV12-3 or TRBV12-4 and TRBJ2-1; the match to TRBD2 covers 14 bases. The CDR3 totals 20 residues. J gave up 0 bases and V 5 bases, and 12 bases lay outside the gene matches. The CDR3 nucleotides are TGTGCCAGCAGTCCATCACTCGGACTAGCGGGGGGTAGCTCCTACAATGAGCAGTTCTTG. Translating it yields CASSPSLGLAGGSSYNEQFL.

The genes are TRBV7-9 and TRBJ2-2; 8 bases map to TRBD2. The CDR3 runs to 16 residues. V shed 5 bases and J 5 bases; nucleotides not matched to a gene: 10. From germline, CDR1 is SEHNR and CDR2 FQNEAQ (reference sequence). The CDR3 sequence is CASSPTGGSETGELFF. CDR3 nucleotides: TGTGCCAGCAGCCCCACGGGGGGGTCTGAGACCGGGGAGCTGTTTTTT.

This clonotype was seen ten or more times. V and J are TRBV6-5 and TRBJ1-5; no firm D call. Germline V lookup: CDR1 MNHEY, CDR2 SVGAGI. The CDR3 has 15 amino acids. Trimming cost V 8 bases and J 0 bases, with 14 bases left between them. The CDR3 DNA sequence: TGTGCCAGCCGCGGGGAGAGGTTTAGCAATCAGCCCCAGCATTTT. It specifies CASRGERFSNQPQHF.

This clonotype was found many times. The rearrangement links TRBV12-3 or TRBV12-4 to TRBJ2-1, with unresolved D. V lost 7 bases, J lost 5 bases, and 6 bases lay in between. The CDR3 has 11 amino acids. Written as DNA, the CDR3 is TGTGCCAGCACTCTGCACAATGAGCAGTTCTTC. Translating gives CASTLHNEQFF.